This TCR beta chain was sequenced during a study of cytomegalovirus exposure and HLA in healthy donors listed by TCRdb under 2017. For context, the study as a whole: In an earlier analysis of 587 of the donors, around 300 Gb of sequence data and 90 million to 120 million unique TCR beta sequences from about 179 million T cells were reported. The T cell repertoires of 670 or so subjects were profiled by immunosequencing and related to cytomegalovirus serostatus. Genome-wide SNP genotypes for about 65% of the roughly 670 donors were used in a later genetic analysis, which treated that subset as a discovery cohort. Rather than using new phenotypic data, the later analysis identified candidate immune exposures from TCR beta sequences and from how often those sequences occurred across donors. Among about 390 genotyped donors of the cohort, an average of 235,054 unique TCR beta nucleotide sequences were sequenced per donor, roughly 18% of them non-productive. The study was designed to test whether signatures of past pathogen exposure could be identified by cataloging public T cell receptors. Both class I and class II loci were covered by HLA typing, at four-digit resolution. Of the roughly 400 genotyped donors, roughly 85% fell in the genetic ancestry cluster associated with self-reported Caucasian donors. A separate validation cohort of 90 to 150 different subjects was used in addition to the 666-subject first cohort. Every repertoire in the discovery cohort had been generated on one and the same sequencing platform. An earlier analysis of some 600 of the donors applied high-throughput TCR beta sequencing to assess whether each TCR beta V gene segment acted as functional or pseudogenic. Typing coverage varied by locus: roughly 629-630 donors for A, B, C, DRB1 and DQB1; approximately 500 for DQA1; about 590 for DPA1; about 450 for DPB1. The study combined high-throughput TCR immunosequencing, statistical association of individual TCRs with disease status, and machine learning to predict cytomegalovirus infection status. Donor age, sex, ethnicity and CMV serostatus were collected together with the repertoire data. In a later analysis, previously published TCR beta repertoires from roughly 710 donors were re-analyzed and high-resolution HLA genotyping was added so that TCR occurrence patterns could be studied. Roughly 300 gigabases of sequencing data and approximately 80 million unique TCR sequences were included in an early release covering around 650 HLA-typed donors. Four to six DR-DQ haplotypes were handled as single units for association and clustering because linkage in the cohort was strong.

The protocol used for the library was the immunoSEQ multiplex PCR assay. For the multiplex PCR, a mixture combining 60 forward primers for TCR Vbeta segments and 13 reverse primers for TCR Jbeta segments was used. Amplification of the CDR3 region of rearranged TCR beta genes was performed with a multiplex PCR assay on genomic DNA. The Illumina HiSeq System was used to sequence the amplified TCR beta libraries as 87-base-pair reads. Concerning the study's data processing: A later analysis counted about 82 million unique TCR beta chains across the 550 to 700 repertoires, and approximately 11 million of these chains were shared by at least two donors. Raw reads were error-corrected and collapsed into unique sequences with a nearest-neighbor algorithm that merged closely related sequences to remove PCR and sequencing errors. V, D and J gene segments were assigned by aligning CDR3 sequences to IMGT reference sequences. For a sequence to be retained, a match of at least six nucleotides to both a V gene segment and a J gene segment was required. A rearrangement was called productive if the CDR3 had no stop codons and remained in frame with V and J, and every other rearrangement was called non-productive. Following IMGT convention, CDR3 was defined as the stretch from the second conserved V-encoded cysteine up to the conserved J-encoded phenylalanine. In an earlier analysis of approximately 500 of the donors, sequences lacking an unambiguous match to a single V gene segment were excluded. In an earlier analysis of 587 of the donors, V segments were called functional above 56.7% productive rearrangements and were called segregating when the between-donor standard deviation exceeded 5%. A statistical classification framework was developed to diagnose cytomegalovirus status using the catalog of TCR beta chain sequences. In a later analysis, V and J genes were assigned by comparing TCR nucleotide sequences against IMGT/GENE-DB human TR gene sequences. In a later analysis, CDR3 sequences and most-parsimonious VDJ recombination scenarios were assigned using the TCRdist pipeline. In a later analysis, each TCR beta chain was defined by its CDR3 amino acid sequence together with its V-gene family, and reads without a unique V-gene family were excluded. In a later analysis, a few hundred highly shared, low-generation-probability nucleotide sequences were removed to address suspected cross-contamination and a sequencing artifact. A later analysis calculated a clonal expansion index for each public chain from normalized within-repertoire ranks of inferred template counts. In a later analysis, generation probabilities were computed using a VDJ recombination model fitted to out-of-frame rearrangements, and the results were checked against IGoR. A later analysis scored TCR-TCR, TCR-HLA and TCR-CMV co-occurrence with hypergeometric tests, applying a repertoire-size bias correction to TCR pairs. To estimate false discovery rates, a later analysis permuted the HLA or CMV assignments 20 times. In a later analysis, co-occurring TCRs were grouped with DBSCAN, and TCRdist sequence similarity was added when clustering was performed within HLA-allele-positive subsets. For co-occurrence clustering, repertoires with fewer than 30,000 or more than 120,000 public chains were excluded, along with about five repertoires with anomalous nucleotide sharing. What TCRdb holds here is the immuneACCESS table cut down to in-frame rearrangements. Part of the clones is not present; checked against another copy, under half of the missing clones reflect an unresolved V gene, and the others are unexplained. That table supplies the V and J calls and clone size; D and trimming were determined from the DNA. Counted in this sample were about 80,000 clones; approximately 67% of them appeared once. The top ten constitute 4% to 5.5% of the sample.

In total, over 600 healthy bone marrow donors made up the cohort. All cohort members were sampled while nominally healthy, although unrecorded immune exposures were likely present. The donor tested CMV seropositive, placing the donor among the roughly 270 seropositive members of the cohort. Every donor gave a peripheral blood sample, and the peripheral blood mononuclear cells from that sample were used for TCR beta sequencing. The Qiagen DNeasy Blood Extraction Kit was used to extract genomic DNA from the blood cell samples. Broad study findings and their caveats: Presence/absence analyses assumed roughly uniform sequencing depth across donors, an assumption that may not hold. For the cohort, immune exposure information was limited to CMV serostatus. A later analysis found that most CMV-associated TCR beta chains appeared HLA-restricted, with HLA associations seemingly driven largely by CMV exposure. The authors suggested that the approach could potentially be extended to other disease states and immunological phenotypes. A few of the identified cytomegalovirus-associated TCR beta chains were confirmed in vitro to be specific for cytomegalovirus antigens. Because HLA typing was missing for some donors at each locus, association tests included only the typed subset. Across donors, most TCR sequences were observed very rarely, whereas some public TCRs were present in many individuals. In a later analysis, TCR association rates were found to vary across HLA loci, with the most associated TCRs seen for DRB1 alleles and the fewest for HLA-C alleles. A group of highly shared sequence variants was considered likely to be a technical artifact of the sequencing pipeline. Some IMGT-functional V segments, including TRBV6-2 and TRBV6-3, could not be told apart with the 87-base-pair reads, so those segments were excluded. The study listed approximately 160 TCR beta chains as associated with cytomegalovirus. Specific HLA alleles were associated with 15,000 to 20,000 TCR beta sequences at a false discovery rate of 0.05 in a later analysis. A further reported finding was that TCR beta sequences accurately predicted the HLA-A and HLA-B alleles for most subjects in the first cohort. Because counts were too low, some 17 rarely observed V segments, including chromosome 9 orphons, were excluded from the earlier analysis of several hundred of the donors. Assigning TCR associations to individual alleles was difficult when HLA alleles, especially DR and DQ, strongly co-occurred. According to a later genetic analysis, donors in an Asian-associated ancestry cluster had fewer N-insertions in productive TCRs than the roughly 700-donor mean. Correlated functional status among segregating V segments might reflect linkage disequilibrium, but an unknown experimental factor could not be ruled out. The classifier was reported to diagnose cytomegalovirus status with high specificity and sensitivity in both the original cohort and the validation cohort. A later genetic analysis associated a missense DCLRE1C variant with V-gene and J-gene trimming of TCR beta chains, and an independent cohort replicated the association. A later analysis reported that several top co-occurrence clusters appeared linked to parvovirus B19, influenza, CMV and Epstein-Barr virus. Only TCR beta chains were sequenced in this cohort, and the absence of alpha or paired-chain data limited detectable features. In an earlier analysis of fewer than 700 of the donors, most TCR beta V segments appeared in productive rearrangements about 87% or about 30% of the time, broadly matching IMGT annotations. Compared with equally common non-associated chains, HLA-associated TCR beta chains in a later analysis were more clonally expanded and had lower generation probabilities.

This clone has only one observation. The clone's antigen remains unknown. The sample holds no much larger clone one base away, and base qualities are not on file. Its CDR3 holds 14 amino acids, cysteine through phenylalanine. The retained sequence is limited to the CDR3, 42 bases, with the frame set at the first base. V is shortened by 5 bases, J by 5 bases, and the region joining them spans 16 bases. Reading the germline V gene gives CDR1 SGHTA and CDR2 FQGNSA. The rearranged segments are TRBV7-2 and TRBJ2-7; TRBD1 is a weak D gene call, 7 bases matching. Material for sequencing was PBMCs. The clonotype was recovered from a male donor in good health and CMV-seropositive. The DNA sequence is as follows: TGTGCCAGCAGCGAAGGGGGCGGGGCTCACGAGCAGTACTTC. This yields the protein CASSEGGGAHEQYF.